The clone carrying this T cell receptor beta chain was detected many times. The antigen is unknown. RNA transcripts served as the template for amplifying TCR beta CDR3 regions. TCR CDR3 regions were first amplified by RT-PCR with HTBI primers. TCRdb independently ran MiXCR on the multiplex PCR reads; one entry per CDR3 protein. The sample lists some 350,000 distinct CDR3 sequences; about an eighth were seen once. Patients affected by ophthalmopathy presented a Clinical Activity Score of at least 3, a NOSPECS grade of at least 4, and disease duration below 3 months. Orbital computed tomography and thyroid ultrasound, together with serum TRAb and thyroxine and clinical symptoms, were used for diagnoses. These data come from a study of T cells in Graves' hyperthyroidism and ophthalmopathy. Study-wide findings and caveats: Ophthalmopathy got predicted by the model a median roughly six months before its onset.

The sequenced sample was blood. This clonotype was sampled from a woman in her thirties or forties with Graves' ophthalmopathy.

DNA of the CDR3: TGTGCCAGCAGCTCAAATAGCGGAGGAACCGGGGAGCTGTTTTTT. Translating gives CASSSNSGGTGELFF. The chain recombines TRBV7-2 with TRBJ2-2; D is perhaps TRBD2 (6 bases). There are 15 residues in the CDR3. The germline CDR1 and CDR2 sequences are SGHTA and FQGNSA. The ends were cut back, 4 bases at V and 5 bases at J, with 14 bases in the middle.